The 29 T cell receptor beta chains in this list originate from one sample, sequenced in a study of PD-1 blockade in classical Hodgkin lymphoma. Sequencing was performed with immunoSEQ multiplex PCR; in TCRdb, only in-frame clones are kept and a portion is missing. Here the sample spans some 26,000 clones, over 75% being singletons. The sample's time point: cycle 4 day 1 (C4D1), after about 6 weeks of nivolumab. Every one of the patients relapsed after autologous stem cell transplantation (brentuximab vedotin exposure was variable). Thawed PBMCs yielded CD4+ T cells through magnetic negative selection. Sequencing was performed on CD4+ T cells from blood, taken before the fourth cycle of nivolumab. The receptors come from a human donor with classical Hodgkin lymphoma.

In its sample, this clone was seen a few times. The chain employs TRBV2 and TRBJ1-5; D unresolved. This CDR3 has 13 amino acids. The V gene's germline CDR1 is SNHLY and CDR2 FYNNEI. V was clipped by 6 bases and J by 4 bases, with 10 bases between them. CDR3: CASSWGDNQPQHF. CDR3 DNA sequence: TGTGCCAGCAGCTGGGGAGATAATCAGCCCCAGCATTTT.

A word on this clone: In this CDR3 the conserved last residue, phenylalanine or tryptophan, is missing, so a read error is likely. No DNA is shown, since the ends of the CDR3 on it are uncertain; the CDR3 is the one TCRdb lists. J is TRBJ1-2 and V is TRBV27; the D call TRBD1 from the table was never checked on the DNA. Germline V gene sequence: CDR1 MNHEY, CDR2 SMNVEV (reference sequence). The CDR3 contains 14 residues when both ends are counted. The CDR3 loop is CASSSIPGTGVHSL.

This clone has a single count. The V and J genes are TRBV7-9 and TRBJ2-7, with TRBD1 matching over 7 bases. V was clipped by 6 bases and J by 3 bases; unmatched bases: 8. Germline lookup yields CDR1 SEHNR and CDR2 FQNEAQ (reference sequence). The CDR3 sequence is 14 residues long. The CDR3 DNA follows: TGTGCCAGCAGGCCCGGGACAGCAGACTACGAGCAGTACTTC. This codes for CASRPGTADYEQYF.

This clone occurred a few times. The CDR3 sequence: CASSKGTQNTGELFF. In DNA, the CDR3 is TGCGCCAGCAGCAAGGGGACACAAAACACCGGGGAGCTGTTTTTT. The chain combines TRBV23-1 with TRBJ2-2; D perhaps matches TRBD1 (6 bases). TRBV23-1 is assigned to the ORF class and has an uncertain function. The CDR3 covers 15 residues. V lost 6 bases and J lost 2, with 13 bases in between.

The CDR3: CASSKSEERQVHPWNTEAFF. In DNA form, the CDR3 reads TGTGCCAGCAGCAAATCCGAAGAAAGACAGGTACACCCCTGGAACACTGAAGCTTTCTTT. This rearrangement joins TRBV21-1 to TRBJ1-1; TRBD1 was called by the table and not checked on the DNA. TRBV21-1 is a known pseudogene. This CDR3 is 20 amino acids long.

The chain is built from TRBV7-8 and TRBJ2-7, with D tentatively TRBD1 or TRBD2 (5 bases each). From germline, CDR1 is SGHVS and CDR2 FQNEAQ. This CDR3 region has 16 residues. Trimming removed 1 base from V and 0 bases from J, with 13 bases in between. CDR3 DNA sequence: TGTGCCAGCAGCTTAGGGGGTGGGGACCACTCCTACGAGCAGTACTTC. It specifies CASSLGGGDHSYEQYF.

The rearrangement joins TRBV9 to TRBJ2-2; D perhaps matches TRBD1 (6 bases). Trimming cost V 2 bases and J 3 bases, with 11 bases left between them. Looked up from germline, CDR1 is SGDLS and CDR2 is YYNGEE. This CDR3 is built from 15 residues. CDR3 region: CASSVGPGDTGELFF. DNA of the CDR3: TGTGCCAGCAGCGTTGGACCAGGGGACACCGGGGAGCTGTTTTTT.

The chain links TRBV18 to TRBJ2-7, with 8 bases fitting TRBD1. J lost 5 bases, V lost 2 bases, and 5 bases had no gene match. The CDR3 sequence is 14 residues long. The germline V gene encodes CDR1 KGHSH and CDR2 LQKENI. In DNA form, the CDR3 reads TGTGCCAGCTCACCAGTGACAGGGGAGGACGAGCAGTACTTC. Amino acid sequence: CASSPVTGEDEQYF. The entire variable domain, with the rest obtained from reference TRBV18 and TRBJ2-7, is as follows: NAGVMQNPRHLVRRRGQEARLRCSPMKGHSHVYWYRQLPEEGLKFMVYLQKENIIDESGMPKERFSAEFPKEGPSILRIQQVVRGDSAAYFCASSPVTGEDEQYFGPGTRLTVT.

This chain joins TRBV27 and TRBJ1-2, with 12 nucleotides matching TRBD1. There are 15 residues in the CDR3. V lost 6 bases to trimming and J lost 5 bases; unmatched junction nucleotides: 7. The germline gives CDR1 MNHEY, CDR2 SMNVEV (reference sequence). The CDR3 nucleotides read TGTGCCAGCAGGCCTGGGACAGGGGGCTCTTATGGCTACACCTTC. Amino acid sequence: CASRPGTGGSYGYTF.

This clone was counted only a few times. The chain employs TRBV21-1 and TRBJ2-7. TRBV21-1 constitutes a pseudogene. The CDR3 has 11 residues. The CDR3 DNA reads TGTGCCAGCAGCGACGTCTACGAGCAGTACTTC. This encodes CASSDVYEQYF.

V and J are TRBV28 and TRBJ1-2; D ambiguous. Germline CDR1 reads MDHEN; CDR2 reads SYDVKM. CDR3 size: 12 residues. The V end was cut by 8 bases, the J end by 8 bases, with 15 bases between. This CDR3 is CASGREGRGYTF. The CDR3 DNA follows: TGTGCCAGCGGCCGGGAGGGTCGGGGCTACACCTTC.

The chain couples TRBV30 to TRBJ1-2, with D maybe TRBD1 (5 bases). CDR1 and CDR2 (germline): GTSNPN, SVGIG (reference sequence). Trimming stripped 2 bases from V and 5 bases from J, with 12 bases between. This CDR3 is built from 13 residues. Here the CDR3 DNA reads TGTGCCTGGAGTAATGGGGCGCGGTATGGCTACACCTTC. It translates to CAWSNGARYGYTF.

CDR3 DNA sequence: TGTGCCAGCAGTCCACCGGGACGATACGAGCAGTACTTC. This codes for CASSPPGRYEQYF. J is TRBJ2-7 and V is TRBV6-5; tentatively, D is TRBD1 or TRBD2 (5 bases each). CDR1 and CDR2 from the germline V gene are MNHEY and SVGAGI. V dropped 5 bases and J dropped 4 bases, with 12 bases sitting between them. CDR3 length: 13 residues.

This clone appeared a few times. This chain uses TRBV9 with TRBJ1-1, with D unclear. Germline CDR1 reads SGDLS; CDR2 reads YYNGEE. The CDR3 is 14 amino acids. Trimming stripped 4 bases from V and 10 bases from J, with 20 bases between. The CDR3 sequence: CASSPLGSPLGAFF. For the CDR3, the DNA is TGTGCCAGCAGCCCTCTAGGGTCGCCTCTTGGAGCTTTCTTT.

The gene calls are TRBV18 and TRBJ1-5; tentative D call: TRBD1 (5 bases). The germline V gene has CDR1 KGHSH and CDR2 LQKENI. Trimming took off 6 bases at V and 7 bases at J, with 13 bases between the two ends. The CDR3 is 13 residues long. The chain's CDR3 is CASSGGGSQPQHF. The DNA for the CDR3 is TGTGCCAGCTCGGGGGGAGGTAGCCAGCCCCAGCATTTT.

The chain couples TRBV9 to TRBJ2-1; tentative D call: TRBD2 (5 bases). V dropped 3 bases and J dropped 8 bases, with 18 bases sitting between them. CDR1 SGDLS and CDR2 YYNGEE come from the germline V gene. The CDR3 sequence is 15 residues long. The CDR3 DNA is TGTGCCAGCAGCGAGGACCTTACGGAGGTGGATGAGCAGTTCTTC. Protein sequence: CASSEDLTEVDEQFF.

This chain joins TRBV2 and TRBJ2-1; 7 bases agree with TRBD2. Per the germline V gene, CDR1 is SNHLY and CDR2 is FYNNEI. V was clipped by 6 bases and J by 1 base; unmatched bases: 6. The CDR3 loop spans 15 amino acids. The CDR3 DNA is TGTGCCAGCAGCGGAGGAGCGGGGTCCTACAATGAGCAGTTCTTC. Translation gives CASSGGAGSYNEQFF.

V and J are TRBV29-1 and TRBJ2-4; D is unclear. This CDR3 comprises 13 residues. Trimming shortened V by 4 bases and J by 10 bases, and 17 bases separated the two germline ends. Per germline, CDR1 SQVTM and CDR2 ANQGSEA. The CDR3 loop reads CSVGGSGSPIQYF. DNA of the CDR3: TGCAGCGTTGGGGGATCTGGCAGTCCTATTCAGTACTTC.

This chain links TRBV7-2 with TRBJ1-1; possibly TRBD1 for D (5 bases). Germline V gene lookup returns CDR1 SGHTA and CDR2 FQGNSA. This CDR3 has 15 residues. Between the trimmed V and J ends, which lost 1 base and 4 bases, there was a span of 13 bases. CDR3 sequence reads: CASSLDPAGGTEAFF. CDR3 in DNA: TGTGCCAGCAGCTTAGACCCTGCCGGGGGCACTGAAGCTTTCTTT.

The J gene is TRBJ2-1, the V gene TRBV18; TRBD2 matches at 10 bases. V shed 0 bases, J shed 7 bases, and the junction held 3 bases outside the gene matches. This CDR3 comprises 15 residues. Germline CDR1 reads KGHSH; CDR2 reads LQKENI. CDR3 sequence: CASSPPGLAKNEQFF. In DNA, the CDR3 is TGTGCCAGCTCACCACCGGGACTAGCGAAGAATGAGCAGTTCTTC.

V is TRBV5-1 and J is TRBJ1-1; 8 bases align to TRBD1. Germline CDR1 and CDR2: SGHRS and YFSETQ. V dropped 6 bases and J dropped 2; count of bases not matched to a gene: 9. This CDR3 has 15 residues. CDR3 sequence reads: CASTTSGGLNTEAFF. The CDR3 DNA follows: TGCGCCAGCACAACTTCAGGGGGCCTAAACACTGAAGCTTTCTTT.

The chain has TRBV2 and TRBJ1-5; 7 bases map to TRBD1. This CDR3 contains 13 residues. Germline V gives CDR1 SNHLY, CDR2 FYNNEI. CDR3 bases: TGTGCAGGGGGCGCCTTTAGCAATCAGCCCCAGCATTTT. This encodes CAGGAFSNQPQHF. Looking up the rest from reference TRBV2 and TRBJ1-5 gives the full variable domain: EPEVTQTPSHQVTQMGQEVILRCVPISNHLYFYWYRQILGQKVEFLVSFYNNEISEKSEIFDDQFSVERPDGSNFTLKIRSTKLEDSAMYFCAGGAFSNQPQHFGDGTRLSIL.

V gene TRBV6-5 combines with J gene TRBJ1-2; unclear D gene. V was cut by 5 bases and J by 1 base, with 5 bases left in between. The germline V gene has CDR1 MNHEY and CDR2 SVGAGI. The CDR3 covers 12 residues. The CDR3, as DNA: TGTGCCAGCAGTCCTTTTAACTATGGCTACACCTTC. Amino acids: CASSPFNYGYTF.

The genes are TRBV27 and TRBJ2-1; D is undetermined. V dropped 3 bases and J dropped 9 bases, with 18 bases sitting between them. The CDR3 has 15 amino acids. Germline V lookup: CDR1 MNHEY, CDR2 SMNVEV (reference sequence). The CDR3 spells CASSLGQVSLVEQFF. The CDR3 DNA reads as TGTGCCAGCAGTTTGGGCCAGGTGTCTCTAGTTGAGCAGTTCTTC.

The chain recombines TRBV5-1 with TRBJ2-7; 8 nucleotides agree with TRBD2. This CDR3 contains 15 residues. The germline CDR1 and CDR2 sequences are SGHRS and YFSETQ. Trimming at V came to 2 bases and at J to 2 bases, leaving 6 bases not matched to a gene. CDR3 DNA sequence: TGCGCCAGCAGCTTTCTAGCGGGCAATACCTACGAGCAGTACTTC. It yields the protein CASSFLAGNTYEQYF.

A single count supports this clone. This rearrangement joins TRBV11-3 to TRBJ1-3, with D perhaps TRBD1 (6 bases). The CDR3 is 16 amino acids. Germline V gene data show CDR1 as SGHNT and CDR2 as YENEEA. Between the trimmed V and J ends, which lost 5 bases and 4 bases, there was a span of 18 bases. The CDR3 region is CASSVSQGAGGNTIYF. The CDR3 DNA is TGTGCCAGCAGCGTATCACAGGGAGCGGGAGGAAACACCATATATTTT. Full variable domain (rest looked up from reference TRBV11-3 and TRBJ1-3): EAGVVQSPRYKIIEKKQPVAFWCNPISGHNTLYWYLQNLGQGPELLIRYENEEAVDDSQLPKDRFSAERLKGVDSTLKIQPAELGDSAVYLCASSVSQGAGGNTIYFGEGSWLTVV.

This sequence joins TRBV5-1 and TRBJ2-7, with TRBD2 matching 14 bases. J gave up 1 base and V 3 bases, and 6 bases lay outside the gene matches. Looked up from germline, CDR1 is SGHRS and CDR2 is YFSETQ. The CDR3 is 17 residues long. The CDR3 DNA is TGCGCCAGCAGCTGGATGACTAGCGGGGGGGCGTCCTACGAGCAGTACTTC. Amino acid sequence: CASSWMTSGGASYEQYF.

The gene calls are TRBV18 and TRBJ2-3; possibly TRBD1 for D (5 bases). V lost 0 bases to trimming and J lost 1 base, with 26 bases between them. The CDR3 runs to 21 residues. Germline assignment: CDR1 KGHSH and CDR2 LQKENI. The DNA of the CDR3 is TGTGCCAGCTCACCACCCCTTATTCGCCCTTCTGGACATGGGGGCACAGATACGCAGTATTTT. It specifies CASSPPLIRPSGHGGTDTQYF.

This sequence joins TRBV4-3 and TRBJ2-6; tentative D call: TRBD1 (5 bases). The CDR3 consists of 17 residues. V gave up 1 base and J gave up 1 base, with 11 bases separating them. Germline CDR1 is LGHNA and CDR2 is YSLEER. The CDR3 nucleotides read TGCGCCAGCAGCCAAGGTACGACAGCATCTGGGGCCAACGTCCTGACTTTC. This translates into CASSQGTTASGANVLTF.